This T cell receptor (beta chain) came from a study of blood T cell repertoires in COVID-19. The CDR3 contains 15 residues. V lost 2 bases and J 4 bases, leaving 12 bases between the germline ends. Germline CDR1 is MDHEN and CDR2 is SYDVKM. In the original processing: Researchers report that nucleated cell counts were estimated from reference gene primer amplification. Measured with immunoSEQ multiplex PCR; TCRdb has only the in-frame clones, and not every one. V, J and clone size derive from that table, while D and trimming were established from the DNA sequence. Of over 150,000 clones detected, approximately 86% appear once; the ten largest clones hold 2.5% to 3%.

The chain combines TRBV28 with TRBJ1-5; TRBD1 might be the D (6 bases). This receptor was taken from a man aged 40-49 years with active or convalescent COVID-19. Sample: peripheral blood. The CDR3 loop is CASSLGGAVNQPQHF. CDR3 in DNA: TGTGCCAGCAGTTTAGGGGGGGCTGTGAATCAGCCCCAGCATTTT. Variable domain in full (rest from reference TRBV28 and TRBJ1-5): DVKVTQSSRYLVKRTGEKVFLECVQDMDHENMFWYRQDPGLGLRLIYFSYDVKMKEKGDIPEGYSVSREKKERFSLILESASTNQTSMYLCASSLGGAVNQPQHFGDGTRLSIL.